A selection of T cell receptor beta chains follows, all from one sample in a study of tumor-infiltrating lymphocytes in primary liver carcinoma. One entry per CDR3 protein results from TCRdb running MiXCR on the multiplex PCR reads. This sample carries tens of thousands of distinct CDR3 sequences, 65% to 80% of them seen once, and the ten largest clones take approximately 19%. What was sequenced was liver tumor tissue from sampling region 1. Every receptor here comes from a man aged 40-49 years with primary liver carcinoma and hepatitis B virus infection. CDR3s include the opening cysteine and the closing phenylalanine or tryptophan.

v_call cdr3_length cdr3_aa
TRBV12-3/TRBV12-4 14 CARFPSGGTETQYF
TRBV10-3 15 CAIKKDGDSYQPQYF
TRBV6-5 15 CASSSGLGGQEAQYF
TRBV4-1 19 CASSQGGGLAGWITGELFF
TRBV6-1 10 CTTSRNEQFF
TRBV4-2 18 CASSQDRNPEALTDERFF
TRBV20-1 16 CSARDYAGELADTQYF
TRBV11-3 13 CASSTGSGNTIYF
TRBV21-1 18 CASSNEGQATIKNSPLHF
TRBV12-3/TRBV12-4 13 CASSQQGWEPLHF
TRBV4-1 15 CASSQDHGGSGERFF
TRBV2 19 CASRESRGGPRSSCNEKFF
TRBV4-2 15 CVSSQVGPRNEKLFF
TRBV2 15 CASRPGVTPNNEQFF
TRBV28 12 CASAVSNYGYTF
TRBV5-1 16 CASSRDLRSSYIEQFF
TRBV2 15 CVSSEDHSGANVLTF
TRBV13 14 CASGLHARGSPLHF
TRBV5-6 19 CASSLAGSVRDANTDTRYF
TRBV11-2 14 CASSLSGLSYEQYF
TRBV6-5 15 CASSYRGRNTDTQYF
TRBV29-1 14 CSAQELTRESEAFF
TRBV6-1 14 CASRLAMLQETRYF
TRBV11-2 16 CASSLSRDALGDMQYF
TRBV12-5 11 CASGGGYTQYF
TRBV12-3/TRBV12-4 15 CASSFERTGANVLAF
TRBV7-8 15 CASSLVWPDPYEQHF